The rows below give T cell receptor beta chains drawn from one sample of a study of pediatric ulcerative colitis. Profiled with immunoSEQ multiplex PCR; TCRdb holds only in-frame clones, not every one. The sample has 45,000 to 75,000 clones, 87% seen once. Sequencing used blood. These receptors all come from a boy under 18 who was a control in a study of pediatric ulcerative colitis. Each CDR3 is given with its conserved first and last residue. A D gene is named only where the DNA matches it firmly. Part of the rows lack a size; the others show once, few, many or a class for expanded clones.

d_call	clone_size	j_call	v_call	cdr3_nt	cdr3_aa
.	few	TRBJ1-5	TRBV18	TGTGCCAGCTCTAACAGGTCCAATCAGCCCCAGCATTTT	CASSNRSNQPQHF
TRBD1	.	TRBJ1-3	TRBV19	TGTGCCAGTAGGCGACAGGGAGGAACTGGAAACACCATATATTTT	CASRRQGGTGNTIYF
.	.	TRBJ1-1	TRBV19	TGTGCCAGTAGTCAGGGAACTGAAGCTTTCTTT	CASSQGTEAFF
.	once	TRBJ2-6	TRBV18	TGTGCCAGCTCATCTTCCCGGGGGTCTGGGGCCAACGTCCTGACTTTC	CASSSSRGSGANVLTF
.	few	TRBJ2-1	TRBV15	TGTGCCACCAGCAGAGACCCGGCGGGAAGCTCCTACAATGAGCAGTTCTTC	CATSRDPAGSSYNEQFF
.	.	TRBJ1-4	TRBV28	TGTGCCAGCACCACGGGTTCCCTGATAGCAACTAATGAAAAACTGTTTTTT	CASTTGSLIATNEKLFF
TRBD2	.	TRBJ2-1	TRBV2	TGTGCCAGCATGGGGACTAGCGGGAGTTCCTACAATGAGCAGTTCTTC	CASMGTSGSSYNEQFF
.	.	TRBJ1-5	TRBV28	TGTGCCAGCACTCATAATTGGGTTCAGCCCCAGCATTTT	CASTHNWVQPQHF
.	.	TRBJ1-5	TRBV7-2	TGTGCCAGCAGCCGTGACAGGCGACTCAATCAGCCCCAGCATTTT	CASSRDRRLNQPQHF
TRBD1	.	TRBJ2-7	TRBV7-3	TGTGCCAGCAGCTTAACAGGGGGGACAGGGCTATCCTACGAGCAGTACTTC	CASSLTGGTGLSYEQYF
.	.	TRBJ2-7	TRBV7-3	TGTGCCAGCAGCTTATTAACAGGTTCCTCCTACGAGCAGTACTTC	CASSLLTGSSYEQYF
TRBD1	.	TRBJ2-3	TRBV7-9	TGTGCCAGCAGAGGGACAGCTAAAAAGGGTAGGACAGATACGCAGTATTTT	CASRGTAKKGRTDTQYF
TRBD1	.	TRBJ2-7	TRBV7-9	TGTGCCAGCAGCTTAGTCGGGACAGGTACCTACGAGCAGTACTTC	CASSLVGTGTYEQYF
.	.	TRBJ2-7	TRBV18	TGTGCCAGCTCACCATCCCCCAGCTCAACCTACGAGCAGTACTTC	CASSPSPSSTYEQYF
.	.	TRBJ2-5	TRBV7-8	TGTGCCAGCAGCTTTGGGGTCCGGGAGACCCAGTACTTC	CASSFGVRETQYF
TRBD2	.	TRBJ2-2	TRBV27	TGTGCCACCAGGACTAGCGGGGGCATTCACGGGGAGCTGTTTTTT	CATRTSGGIHGELFF
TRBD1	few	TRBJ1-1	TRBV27	TGTGCCACCCGTAGACAGGGAAGGGAAACTGAAGCTTTCTTT	CATRRQGRETEAFF
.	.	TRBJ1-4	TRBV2	TGTGCCAGCAGTGGGGTAGGGTTCTCAACTAATGAAAAACTGTTTTTT	CASSGVGFSTNEKLFF
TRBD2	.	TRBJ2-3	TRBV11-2	TGTGCCAGCAGCTTAGCCCAGGCTAGCGGATACACAGATACGCAGTATTTT	CASSLAQASGYTDTQYF
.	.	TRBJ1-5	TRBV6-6	TGTGCCAGCAGTTACGGGTGGCAGGGGCTGCAGCCCCAGCATTTT	CASSYGWQGLQPQHF
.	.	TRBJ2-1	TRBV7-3	TGTGCCAGCAGCCCCCGCACAGGATACTACAATGAGCAGTTCTTC	CASSPRTGYYNEQFF
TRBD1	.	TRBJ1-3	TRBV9	TGTGCCAGCAGCGTAGGGGGGACAGCTGGAAACACCATATATTTT	CASSVGGTAGNTIYF
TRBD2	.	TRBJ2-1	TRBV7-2	TGTGCCAGCAGCCCTAGCGGAGGTCTCTCCTACAATGAGCAGTTCTTC	CASSPSGGLSYNEQFF
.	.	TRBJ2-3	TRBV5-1	TGCGCCAGCAGCTTGGTTACAGATACGCAGTATTTT	CASSLVTDTQYF
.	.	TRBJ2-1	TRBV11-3	TGTGCCAGCAGCCGTGGTTCTAGCGTCTGGAATGAGCAGTTCTTC	CASSRGSSVWNEQFF
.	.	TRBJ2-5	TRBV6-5	TGTGCCAGCAGTTACTCGTCGGGGTCCCAAGAGACCCAGTACTTC	CASSYSSGSQETQYF
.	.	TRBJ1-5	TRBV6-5	TGTGCCACGGGGGAAGGTAACCAGCCCCAGCATTTT	CATGEGNQPQHF
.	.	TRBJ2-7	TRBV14	TGTGCCAGCAGCCAAGAAGGCCTACCCTACGAGCAGTACTTC	CASSQEGLPYEQYF
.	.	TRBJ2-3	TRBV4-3	TGCGCCAGCAGCCAAGATGTGCTAGGGGCAGATACGCAGTATTTT	CASSQDVLGADTQYF
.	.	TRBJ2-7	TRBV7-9	TGTGCCAGCAGCCACGTCCTAGCAAAGAACGAGCAGTACTTC	CASSHVLAKNEQYF
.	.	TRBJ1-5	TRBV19	TGTGCCAGTAGTACTCGGACAGCCAGCAATCAGCCCCAGCATTTT	CASSTRTASNQPQHF
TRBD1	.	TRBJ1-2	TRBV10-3	TGTGCCATCAGGGACAGGGGGGGGATCTATGGCTACACCTTC	CAIRDRGGIYGYTF
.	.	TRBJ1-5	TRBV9	TGTGCCAGCAGCGTAGATGATTTCCAGCCCCAGCATTTT	CASSVDDFQPQHF
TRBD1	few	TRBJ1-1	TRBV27	TGTGCCAGCAGTCACGACAGGGGCACTGAAGCTTTCTTT	CASSHDRGTEAFF
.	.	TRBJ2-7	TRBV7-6	TGTGCCAGCAGCTTAGCGGGCCACGAGCAGTACTTC	CASSLAGHEQYF
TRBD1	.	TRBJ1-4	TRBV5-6	TGTGCCAGCAGCTTGTGGACAGGGGTTTCGGAAAAACTGTTTTTT	CASSLWTGVSEKLFF
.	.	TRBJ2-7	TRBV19	TGTGCCAGTAGAAGGGGACTCCTCTACGAGCAGTACTTC	CASRRGLLYEQYF
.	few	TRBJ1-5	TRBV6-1	TGTGCCAGCAAATTGGGGCCTCAACCCCAGCCCCAGCATTTT	CASKLGPQPQPQHF
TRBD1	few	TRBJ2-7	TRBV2	TGTGCCAGTTTCCGACAGGGGGCCTACGAGCAGTACTTC	CASFRQGAYEQYF
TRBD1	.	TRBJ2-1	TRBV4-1	TGCGCCAGCAGCCAAGGGGACAGGGCTAATGAGCAGTTCTTC	CASSQGDRANEQFF
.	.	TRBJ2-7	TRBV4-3	TGCGCCAGCAGCCTGGGCGGACGGCGAAGCGACGAGCAGTACTTC	CASSLGGRRSDEQYF
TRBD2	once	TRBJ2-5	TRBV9	TGTGCCAGCAGCGTGGGACTAGCGGGGGCTAGGGAAGAGACCCAGTACTTC	CASSVGLAGAREETQYF
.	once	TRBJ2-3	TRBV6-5	TGTGCCAGCAGGCGCCAGGGAACAGATACGCAGTATTTT	CASRRQGTDTQYF
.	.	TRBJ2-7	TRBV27	TGTGCCAGCAGAACCGGGACAAGGATCTACGAGCAGTACTTC	CASRTGTRIYEQYF
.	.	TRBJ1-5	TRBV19	TGTGCCAGTACGAACACAGGGACCCAGCCCCAGCATTTT	CASTNTGTQPQHF
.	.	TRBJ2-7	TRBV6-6	TGTGCCAGCAGTTACGGTACGGGAAGGAGCTCCTACGAGCAGTACTTC	CASSYGTGRSSYEQYF
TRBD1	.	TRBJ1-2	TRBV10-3	TGTGCCACCAGTCAGGGGCAGGGGGCTCACTATGGCTACACCTTC	CATSQGQGAHYGYTF
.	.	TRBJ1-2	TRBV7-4	TGTGCCAGCAACCGGGGCAACGATGTCAACGTTAACTATGGCTACACCTTC	CASNRGNDVNVNYGYTF
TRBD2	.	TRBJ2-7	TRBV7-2	TGTGCCAGCAGCTCGCTAGCGGGGGCCGGGTACGAGCAGTACTTC	CASSSLAGAGYEQYF
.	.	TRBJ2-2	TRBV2	TGTGCCAGCAGGACCGGGACGAACACCGGGGAGCTGTTTTTT	CASRTGTNTGELFF
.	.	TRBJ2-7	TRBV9	TGTGCCAGCGGGGACGGACGGGATAAGGCGCAGTACTTC	CASGDGRDKAQYF
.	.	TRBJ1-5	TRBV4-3	TGCGCCAGCAGCCAAGAGTACAGGGACAATCAGCCCCAGCATTTT	CASSQEYRDNQPQHF
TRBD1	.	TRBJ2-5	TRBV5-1	TGCGCCAGCAGCCTGGGACAGGAGCAAGAGACCCAGTACTTC	CASSLGQEQETQYF
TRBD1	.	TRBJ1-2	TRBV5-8	TGTGCCAGCAGCTACCCCCGGGACAGCCTCTATGGCTACACCTTC	CASSYPRDSLYGYTF
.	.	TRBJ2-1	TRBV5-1	TGCGCCAGCAGCTTAAGACTTCAACTACTGAGCTCCTACAATGAGCAGTTCTTC	CASSLRLQLLSSYNEQFF
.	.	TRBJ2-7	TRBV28	TGTGCCACCCACGCACAGGCGCCGTCCTACGAGCAGTACTTC	CATHAQAPSYEQYF